This paragraph covers one T cell receptor beta chain sequence. The germline V gene has CDR1 LGHNT and CDR2 FRNRAP. The CDR3 contains 17 residues. V lost 0 bases to trimming and J lost 0 bases, with 13 bases between them. Clones were sequenced by immunoSEQ multiplex PCR, and TCRdb holds only the in-frame ones, with some missing. The data show under 150,000 clones, with 85% to 95% seen just once and about 1.9% held by the top ten. This sample was included in a study of T cell responses to AZD1222 COVID-19 vaccine. This clonotype originated in an adult in good health. Sequenced here: peripheral blood, sampled on day 0 of AZD1222 vaccination. V is TRBV12-5 and J is TRBJ2-3, with D hard to call. The CDR3 DNA follows: TGTGCTAGTGGTTTGGTACTAACGTCGACTAGCACAGATACGCAGTATTTT. This encodes CASGLVLTSTSTDTQYF.